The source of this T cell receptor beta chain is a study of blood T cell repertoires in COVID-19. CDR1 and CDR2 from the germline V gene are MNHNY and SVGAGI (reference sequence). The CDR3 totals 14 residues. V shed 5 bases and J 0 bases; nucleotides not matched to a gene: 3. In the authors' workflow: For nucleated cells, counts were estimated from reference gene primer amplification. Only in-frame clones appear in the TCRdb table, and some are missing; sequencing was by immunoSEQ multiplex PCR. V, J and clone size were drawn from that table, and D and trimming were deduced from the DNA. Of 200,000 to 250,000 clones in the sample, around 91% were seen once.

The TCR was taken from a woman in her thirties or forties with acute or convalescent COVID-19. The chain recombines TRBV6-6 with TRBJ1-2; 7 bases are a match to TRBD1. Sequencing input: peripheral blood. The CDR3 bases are TGTGCCAGCAGTAGTGACAGGGCTAACTATGGCTACACCTTC. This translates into CASSSDRANYGYTF.